Listed below are T cell receptor beta chains from one sample, sequenced in a study of T cell responses to AZD1222 COVID-19 vaccine. Measured with immunoSEQ multiplex PCR; TCRdb has only the in-frame clones, and not every one. This table has 150,000 to 200,000 clones, approximately 93% appearing once. Sequencing used peripheral blood, obtained on day 0 of AZD1222 vaccination. The receptors originated from an adult in good health. Both conserved end residues are part of each CDR3. Fields, in order: J gene, D gene, V gene, clone size, CDR3 protein, CDR3 DNA. The D gene is left open where the match is weak. Rows may omit the clone size; those that give it use once, few, many or a size class.

TRBJ2-2 | . | TRBV5-4 | . | CASSLLQGYGGELFF | TGTGCCAGCAGCTTGCTCCAGGGATACGGCGGGGAGCTGTTTTTT
TRBJ2-7 | . | TRBV6-5 | . | CASSLGPVMHEQYF | TGTGCCAGCAGTTTGGGGCCGGTCATGCACGAGCAGTACTTC
TRBJ2-2 | TRBD2 | TRBV11-3 | . | CASSFYSGRGNTGELFF | TGTGCCAGCAGCTTTTACAGCGGGAGAGGGAACACCGGGGAGCTGTTTTTT
TRBJ2-1 | TRBD2 | TRBV6-5 | . | CASSQTSGGEFQFF | TGTGCCAGCAGTCAAACTAGCGGGGGGGAATTTCAGTTCTTC
TRBJ1-1 | . | TRBV2 | . | CASSGEGGTEAFF | TGTGCCAGCAGTGGCGAAGGGGGCACTGAAGCTTTCTTT
TRBJ2-1 | . | TRBV7-9 | . | CASSPPSGGRRNEQFF | TGTGCCAGCAGTCCTCCCTCGGGGGGCCGGAGAAATGAGCAGTTCTTC
TRBJ1-5 | . | TRBV27 | . | CASSFRFGSNQPQHF | TGTGCCAGCAGTTTTCGATTCGGAAGCAATCAGCCCCAGCATTTT
TRBJ2-1 | . | TRBV3-1/TRBV3-2 | . | CASSQVASGTEEFF | .
TRBJ2-7 | TRBD2 | TRBV7-9 | . | CASSPRTSGSSPYEQYF | TGTGCCAGCAGCCCCCGGACTAGCGGGAGCTCCCCCTACGAGCAGTACTTC
TRBJ2-1 | . | TRBV7-9 | . | CASSLGRGTYNEQFF | TGTGCCAGCAGCTTGGGCAGGGGCACCTACAATGAGCAGTTCTTC
TRBJ1-5 | . | TRBV7-9 | . | CASSLTSLGQPQHF | TGTGCCAGCAGCTTAACATCGTTGGGTCAGCCCCAGCATTTT
TRBJ2-3 | . | TRBV12-3/TRBV12-4 | . | CASSSTDTQYF | TGTGCCAGCAGCTCGACAGATACGCAGTATTTT
TRBJ2-5 | TRBD2 | TRBV2 | . | CASRFHREVETQYF | TGTGCCAGCAGGTTTCATCGGGAGGTGGAGACCCAGTACTTC
TRBJ2-7 | TRBD1 | TRBV9 | . | CASSPRQGIYEQYF | TGTGCCAGCAGCCCGCGACAGGGGATTTACGAGCAGTACTTC
TRBJ2-3 | . | TRBV13 | . | CASSVTDTQYF | TGTGCCAGCTCCGTCACAGATACGCAGTATTTT
TRBJ1-1 | TRBD1 | TRBV29-1 | . | CSVPGQVVDTEAFF | TGCAGCGTTCCCGGACAGGTGGTAGACACTGAAGCTTTCTTT
TRBJ2-2 | TRBD2 | TRBV27 | . | CASSLRTSGGSNTGELFF | TGTGCCAGCAGTTTAAGGACTAGCGGGGGGTCGAACACCGGGGAGCTGTTTTTT
TRBJ1-2 | . | TRBV7-8 | . | CASSPGDISHGYTF | TGTGCCAGCAGCCCTGGGGACATCAGCCATGGCTACACCTTC
TRBJ1-5 | TRBD1 | TRBV7-8 | . | CASSLQGGINQPQHF | TGTGCCAGCAGCTTACAGGGGGGTATCAATCAGCCCCAGCATTTT
TRBJ2-5 | TRBD1 | TRBV27 | . | CASSLAGQGAGGRETQYF | TGTGCCAGCAGTTTAGCCGGACAGGGGGCTGGGGGTCGGGAGACCCAGTACTTC
TRBJ2-7 | . | TRBV7-9 | . | CASSLVTYEQYF | TGTGCCAGCAGCTTAGTAACCTACGAGCAGTACTTC
TRBJ1-2 | . | TRBV27 | . | CASQSADGYSYGYTF | TGTGCCAGTCAGAGCGCCGACGGTTATAGCTATGGCTACACCTTC
TRBJ1-5 | . | TRBV11-2 | . | CASSSGDRLYSNQPQHF | TGTGCCAGCAGCTCGGGGGACCGTCTTTATAGCAATCAGCCCCAGCATTTT
TRBJ1-4 | . | TRBV5-1 | . | CASSLSGGDEKLFF | TGCGCCAGCAGCTTGTCTGGGGGAGATGAAAAACTGTTTTTT
TRBJ1-2 | . | TRBV2 | . | CASSEFTNYGYTF | TGTGCCAGCAGTGAGTTTACTAACTATGGCTACACCTTC
TRBJ1-4 | TRBD1 | TRBV2 | once | CARGQGANEKLFF | TGTGCCAGAGGACAGGGGGCTAATGAAAAACTGTTTTTT
TRBJ2-7 | . | TRBV7-9 | . | CASSLATGTPYEQYF | TGTGCCAGCAGCTTAGCGACGGGGACCCCCTACGAGCAGTACTTC
TRBJ2-1 | . | TRBV6-5 | . | CASRRREVSYNEQFF | TGTGCCAGCCGTAGAAGGGAGGTCTCCTACAATGAGCAGTTCTTC
TRBJ1-2 | TRBD1 | TRBV19 | . | CASSIAGTGNYGYTF | TGTGCCAGTAGTATAGCCGGGACAGGGAACTATGGCTACACCTTC
TRBJ1-2 | . | TRBV2 | . | CASRETGNYGYTF | TGTGCCAGCAGGGAAACAGGGAACTATGGCTACACCTTC
TRBJ1-4 | . | TRBV5-8 | few | CASSSWGQGYEKLFF | TGTGCCAGCAGCTCGTGGGGGCAGGGCTATGAAAAACTGTTTTTT
TRBJ1-2 | . | TRBV12-3/TRBV12-4 | . | CASRWSGGYTF | TGTGCCAGCAGGTGGAGTGGCGGCTACACCTTC
TRBJ1-1 | TRBD1 | TRBV18 | . | CATSPLQSGTGGSSTEAFF | TGTGCCACCTCACCACTCCAGTCCGGGACAGGGGGTAGTAGCACTGAAGCTTTCTTT
TRBJ2-3 | TRBD1 | TRBV5-1 | . | CASSPGQGPSLTDTQYF | TGCGCCAGCAGCCCTGGACAGGGACCGTCTCTGACAGATACGCAGTATTTT
TRBJ2-5 | TRBD1 | TRBV25-1 | . | CASSDDRGQVETQYF | TGTGCCAGCAGTGACGACAGGGGGCAGGTGGAGACCCAGTACTTC
TRBJ1-2 | TRBD1 | TRBV5-1 | . | CASSLDRAGGYTF | TGCGCCAGCAGCCTGGACAGGGCGGGAGGCTACACCTTC
TRBJ1-6 | . | TRBV27 | . | CASSFLSNSPLHF | TGTGCCAGCAGTTTCCTCTCGAATTCACCCCTCCACTTT
TRBJ2-1 | . | TRBV7-7 | . | CASSLVDTTGTEMGEQFF | TGTGCCAGCAGCTTAGTAGATACGACCGGGACGGAGATGGGCGAGCAGTTCTTC
TRBJ2-7 | . | TRBV5-4 | . | CASSFRQGSTYEQYF | TGTGCCAGCAGCTTTAGGCAGGGGAGTACCTACGAGCAGTACTTC
TRBJ1-4 | . | TRBV6-5 | . | CASSDSPSTNEKLFF | TGTGCCAGCAGCGACAGCCCCTCAACTAATGAAAAACTGTTTTTT
TRBJ1-1 | . | TRBV6-5 | . | CASRNRGGTEAFF | TGTGCCAGCAGAAACCGGGGAGGGACTGAAGCTTTCTTT
TRBJ1-5 | . | TRBV7-2 | . | CASSNSGPQPQHF | TGTGCCAGCAGCAACTCAGGGCCCCAGCCCCAGCATTTT
TRBJ2-3 | . | TRBV7-9 | . | CASSLAGAEDTQYF | TGTGCCAGCAGCTTAGCGGGGGCCGAGGATACGCAGTATTTT
TRBJ2-7 | . | TRBV18 | . | CASSPTHVGIYEQYF | TGTGCCAGCTCACCCACCCATGTGGGTATCTACGAGCAGTACTTC
TRBJ2-7 | TRBD1 | TRBV6-5 | once | CASRFGTGRYEQYF | TGTGCCAGCAGGTTCGGGACAGGGCGCTACGAGCAGTACTTC
TRBJ1-5 | TRBD1 | TRBV14 | once | CASSQGGTGGQPQHF | TGTGCCAGCAGCCAGGGAGGGACAGGGGGACAGCCCCAGCATTTT
TRBJ1-2 | . | TRBV6-5 | . | CASSLTTTGNYGYTF | TGTGCCAGCAGCCTAACCACCACAGGGAACTATGGCTACACCTTC
TRBJ1-2 | TRBD1 | TRBV5-4 | . | CASTMTGEGYTF | TGTGCCAGCACCATGACAGGGGAAGGCTACACCTTC
TRBJ1-1 | TRBD1 | TRBV6-6 | . | CASSPGTGTDTEAFF | TGTGCCAGCAGTCCCGGGACAGGAACTGACACTGAAGCTTTCTTT
TRBJ2-1 | TRBD1 | TRBV19 | . | CASSIRDRGQEQFF | TGTGCCAGTAGTATCCGTGACAGGGGACAAGAGCAGTTCTTC
TRBJ1-6 | . | TRBV10-2 | . | CARVLKSLHF | TGCGCCCGGGTCTTGAAATCCCTCCACTTT
TRBJ1-6 | . | TRBV5-1 | . | CASSLGAGGETISPLHF | TGCGCCAGCAGCTTGGGGGCCGGCGGTGAAACCATTTCACCCCTCCACTTT
TRBJ2-3 | TRBD2 | TRBV5-1 | . | CASNNRGDSSDTQYF | TGCGCCAGCAACAACCGGGGGGACTCGTCAGATACGCAGTATTTT
TRBJ2-3 | . | TRBV2 | . | CASIRVLTADTQYF | TGTGCCAGCATACGAGTTCTTACGGCAGATACGCAGTATTTT
TRBJ1-5 | TRBD1 | TRBV6-2/TRBV6-3 | . | CASSRQGSQPQHF | TGTGCCAGCAGTCGACAGGGGTCTCAGCCCCAGCATTTT
TRBJ2-1 | TRBD2 | TRBV19 | . | CASRASGGVYEQFF | TGTGCCAGCAGAGCTAGCGGGGGGGTTTATGAGCAGTTCTTC
TRBJ2-2 | TRBD2 | TRBV10-1 | . | CASRDGTSAGELFF | TGCGCCAGCAGGGACGGGACTAGCGCTGGGGAGCTGTTTTTT
TRBJ1-2 | . | TRBV7-6 | . | CASSPGTSAYGYTF | TGTGCCAGCAGCCCCGGGACATCGGCCTATGGCTACACCTTC
TRBJ1-3 | . | TRBV18 | . | CASSPRTGILSGNTIYF | TGTGCCAGCTCACCACGAACAGGAATACTCTCTGGAAACACCATATATTTT
TRBJ2-3 | . | TRBV11-2 | . | CASSRGFPDGSDTQYF | TGTGCCAGCAGCCGAGGATTCCCCGACGGCTCAGATACGCAGTATTTT